This T cell receptor (beta chain) was identified in a study of T cells in Graves' hyperthyroidism and ophthalmopathy. About the study: Peripheral blood was obtained at initial diagnosis, preceding any treatment. Regarding the study as a whole: The model predicted ophthalmopathy a median roughly 6.5 months before onset.

The CDR3 spans 13 residues. Trimming shortened V by 3 bases and J by 3 bases, and 8 bases separated the two germline ends. Duration under 3 months, a NOSPECS grade of at least 4, and a Clinical Activity Score of at least 3 characterized the ophthalmopathy patients. In the case of this clonotype: Its cognate antigen is unknown.

Using RNA transcripts as the source, TCR beta CDR3 regions were amplified. Researchers ran a first-round RT-PCR on the TCR CDR3 using the HTBI primer set. TCRdb reprocessed the multiplex PCR reads via MiXCR and lists one record per CDR3 protein. Altogether fewer than 550,000 distinct CDR3 sequences are present, around a quarter being singletons, with the ten largest covering 11%. This sequence originates from a woman in her 30s with Graves' ophthalmopathy. Sample: blood. The chain carries TRBV12-3 or TRBV12-4 and TRBJ1-2; perhaps TRBD1 as D (5 bases). The CDR3 reads CASSFQGYYGYTF. The CDR3 coding sequence is TGTGCCAGCAGTTTTCAGGGATACTATGGCTACACCTTC.